This T cell receptor beta chain emerged from a study of CXCR3-negative and CXCR3-positive naive CD8 T cells. Overall study results and limits: For memory CD8+ cells diversity was much lower, but both naive subsets had comparably high diversity. In naive cells, CXCR3-negative and CXCR3-positive subsets had similar TRBV-TRBJ usage; memory cells differed. In cryopreserved cells, CXCR3 expression partially decreased, and fresh PBMCs were used in most assays.

Every CD8+ T cell subset underwent triplicate sorting at under 350,000 cells apiece. The authors made the TRB cDNA libraries by 5' RACE using UMI labels. TCRdb reanalyzed the 5' RACE reads and collapses them to one entry per CDR3 protein, without DNA. The sample has approximately 41,000 distinct CDR3 sequences. The CDR3 runs 13 residues. Germline V lookup: CDR1 DFQATT, CDR2 SNEGSKA (reference sequence). With regard to this clonotype: Its antigen is not known.

The chain uses TRBV20-1 and TRBJ2-7; TCRdb proposes TRBD1, but this gene call is untestable without DNA. Sequenced sample: memory CD8+ T cells from blood. This sequence originates from a human donor in good health. Some clones in this sample may be carry-over from other donors' samples. The CDR3 reads CSASRTYSYEQYF.